What follows are 15 T cell receptor beta chains derived from one specimen sequenced in a study of regulatory T cells in long-lasting Graves disease. Time point indicated: newly diagnosed GD, antithyroid drugs for less than 3 months. RNA isolated from PBMCs was used to make the TCR library. iRepertoire HTBI primers and Arm-PCR of CDR3 regions built TCR beta libraries. TCRdb processed the multiplex PCR reads anew with MiXCR; each CDR3 protein has one entry. The sample records over 500,000 distinct CDR3 sequences, 15% to 20% being singletons. These data also formed part of another study, on T cells in Graves' hyperthyroidism and ophthalmopathy.

Sequencing used peripheral blood mononuclear cells (PBMCs), obtained at new diagnosis, from a patient treated with antithyroid drugs. The source is a young man with Graves disease.

This clonotype has at least ten counts. The chain couples TRBV30 to TRBJ2-1; D not certain. This CDR3 has 11 amino acids. Per the germline V gene, CDR1 is GTSNPN and CDR2 is SVGIG (reference sequence). Trimming removed 0 bases from V and 9 bases from J, with 6 bases in between. This CDR3 is CAWSVVREQFF. CDR3 sequence (DNA): TGTGCCTGGAGTGTAGTCCGTGAGCAGTTCTTC.

V usage is TRBV27 and J usage is TRBJ2-2; 7 bases match TRBD2. V trimming: 3 bases; J trimming: 5 bases; junction bases outside the gene matches: 3. Germline V gene data show CDR1 as MNHEY and CDR2 as SMNVEV (reference sequence). This CDR3 spans 14 amino acids. The CDR3 loop reads CASSFGRETGELFF. DNA for the CDR3: TGTGCCAGCAGTTTCGGGCGGGAGACCGGGGAGCTGTTTTTT.

The chain combines TRBV3-1 with TRBJ2-7; D is unresolved. This CDR3 comprises 15 residues. Per germline, CDR1 LGHDT and CDR2 YNNKEL (reference sequence). V gave up 3 bases and J gave up 3 bases, with 15 bases separating them. The CDR3: CASSQPSGGSYEQYF. In DNA, the CDR3 is TGTGCCAGCAGCCAGCCCTCGGGCGGTAGCTACGAGCAGTACTTC.

Details on this clonotype: Because the CDR3 is missing its conserved closing phenylalanine or tryptophan, this is likely a read error. The V call is TRBV27, the J call TRBJ2-2; 11 bases map to TRBD1. Germline V gene lookup returns CDR1 MNHEY and CDR2 SMNVEV (reference sequence). The CDR3 sequence is 14 residues long. The V and J ends lost 6 bases and 4 bases, in that order; junction bases with no gene match: 1. The CDR3 nucleotides are TGTGCCAGCAGGGGGACAGGGGGCACCGGGGAGCTGTTTTCT. This sequence encodes CASRGTGGTGELFS.

Only a few counts were recorded for this clonotype. This chain connects TRBV3-1 to TRBJ2-1; no definite D call. Germline V lookup: CDR1 LGHDT, CDR2 YNNKEL (reference sequence). The CDR3 totals 15 residues. Trimming stripped 1 base from V and 3 bases from J, with 10 bases between. CDR3 sequence: CASSQVSTLYNEQFF. In nucleotides, the CDR3 is TGTGCCAGCAGCCAAGTGTCGACTCTCTACAATGAGCAGTTCTTC.

This clonotype was picked up many times. The chain uses TRBV7-2 and TRBJ2-3, with TRBD2 identical over 11 bases. The CDR3 consists of 16 residues. Trimming cost V 5 bases and J 4 bases; bases outside gene matches: 8. Germline CDR1 reads SGHTA; CDR2 reads FQGNSA. In DNA form, the CDR3 reads TGTGCCAGCAGCCTTAGACTAGCGGGATTGGCAGATACGCAGTATTTT. Protein sequence: CASSLRLAGLADTQYF.

This clonotype was detected many times. CDR3 bases: TGTGCCAGCAGCTTACGGGGCGGGGGGACCCAGTACTTC. It translates to CASSLRGGGTQYF. This chain connects TRBV11-2 to TRBJ2-5; 7 nucleotides agree with TRBD2. The V gene's germline CDR1 is SGHAT and CDR2 FQNNGV. The J segment lost 7 bases and the V segment lost 2 bases, leaving 4 bases of the junction unmatched. This CDR3 comprises 13 residues. The complete variable domain, with remaining parts taken from reference TRBV11-2 and TRBJ2-5, reads EAGVAQSPRYKIIEKRQSVAFWCNPISGHATLYWYQQILGQGPKLLIQFQNNGVVDDSQLPKDRFSAERLKGVDSTLKIQPAKLEDSAVYLCASSLRGGGTQYFGPGTRLLVL.

The sample holds many counts of this clonotype. The genes are TRBV18 and TRBJ2-5; 11 positions match TRBD1. After removal of 5 bases from V and 5 bases from J, the junction contained 4 bases not matched to a gene. CDR3 length: 14 residues. CDR1 KGHSH and CDR2 LQKENI come from the germline V gene. Written as DNA, the CDR3 is TGTGCCAGCTCAGGGACAGGGGGTCATGAGACCCAGTACTTC. Encoded protein: CASSGTGGHETQYF.

The V and J genes are TRBV19 and TRBJ2-7; 14 bases fit TRBD2. This CDR3 contains 16 residues. V shed 5 bases and J 3 bases; nucleotides not matched to a gene: 6. Germline CDR1 reads LNHDA; CDR2 reads SQIVND (reference sequence). The CDR3 DNA reads TGTGCCAGTAGTCTAGGGACTAGCGGGAGCGGCTACGAGCAGTACTTC. Translating gives CASSLGTSGSGYEQYF.

The CDR3, as DNA: TGCGCCAGCAGCCTTAAACAGGGCTACACTGAAGCTTTCTTT. It yields the protein CASSLKQGYTEAFF. J is TRBJ1-1 and V is TRBV4-1; D is perhaps TRBD1 (6 bases). Deletions cut 4 bases from V and 3 bases from J, with 12 bases between. The CDR3 sequence is 14 residues long. Germline CDR1 is MGHRA and CDR2 is YSYEKL.

This clonotype occurred many times. A junction end diverges from the germline sequence, so it may reflect a read error. The CDR3 sequence: CASSSANSGNTIYF. For the CDR3, the DNA is TGTGCCAGCAGCTCGGCCAACTCTGGAAACACCATATATTTT. The chain links TRBV5-1 to TRBJ1-3; D is undetermined. This CDR3 comprises 14 residues. CDR1 and CDR2 (germline): SGHRS, YFSETQ.

This clonotype occurred many times. This chain uses TRBV6-1 with TRBJ2-3; tentatively, D is TRBD1 (6 bases). Germline lookup yields CDR1 MNHNS and CDR2 SASEGT. This CDR3 has 15 amino acids. Deletions cut 10 bases from V and 4 bases from J, with 21 bases between. CDR3 region: CATSLLQGGADTQYF. CDR3 nucleotide sequence: TGTGCCACCTCACTACTACAGGGTGGCGCAGATACGCAGTATTTT.

This clonotype came up many times. V and J are TRBV3-1 and TRBJ2-7; 8 bases are a match to TRBD2. The J segment lost 3 bases and the V segment lost 4 bases, leaving 5 bases of the junction unmatched. Germline values: CDR1 LGHDT, CDR2 YNNKEL (reference sequence). The CDR3 is made up of 14 amino acids. The CDR3 region has the DNA TGTGCCAGCAGCCCGCTAGCGGGTTACTACGAGCAGTACTTC. This gives the protein CASSPLAGYYEQYF.

This clonotype was recorded at least ten times. CDR3 nucleotide sequence: TGTGCCAGCAGGCGGACAGGCGTCTTTAGGACTGAAGCTTTCTTT. Translation: CASRRTGVFRTEAFF. The chain has TRBV27 and TRBJ1-1, with 7 bases identical to TRBD1. The germline V gene has CDR1 MNHEY and CDR2 SMNVEV (reference sequence). This CDR3 has 15 amino acids. V lost 6 bases to trimming and J lost 5 bases; unmatched junction nucleotides: 12.

The V and J genes are TRBV4-1 and TRBJ2-1, with TRBD2 matching over 14 bases. Germline V gene data show CDR1 as MGHRA and CDR2 as YSYEKL. Trimming at V came to 0 bases and at J to 8 bases, leaving 6 bases not matched to a gene. The CDR3 sequence is 17 residues long. This CDR3 is CASSQEGTSGSGYEQFF. CDR3 nucleotides: TGCGCCAGCAGCCAAGAAGGGACTAGCGGGAGTGGGTATGAGCAGTTCTTC.